The sequence of this T cell receptor (beta chain) was determined in a study of blood T cell repertoires in COVID-19. Clones were read by immunoSEQ multiplex PCR, and TCRdb kept only the in-frame ones, dropping some. The sample gives over 300,000 clones, 65% to 90% of which show up once; around 6.9% is in the top ten. The CDR3 sequence is 12 residues long. V shed 8 bases and J 4 bases; nucleotides not matched to a gene: 3. Material: peripheral blood. This clonotype originated in a human donor in a cohort sampled during active COVID-19. The chain uses TRBV12-3 or TRBV12-4 and TRBJ2-3; TRBD1 aligns across 7 bases. The CDR3 region is CASRQGPDTQYF. CDR3 bases: TGTGCCAGCCGACAGGGTCCAGATACGCAGTATTTT.